The clone carrying this T cell receptor (beta chain) was observed a handful of times. Germline CDR1 and CDR2: MNHEY and SVGAGI. V dropped 8 bases and J dropped 1 base, with 11 bases sitting between them. There are 13 residues in the CDR3. Per the authors' pipeline: Researchers report that nucleated cell counts were estimated from reference gene primer amplification. Using immunoSEQ multiplex PCR, the repertoire was profiled, and TCRdb retains in-frame clones only, with some absent. The DNA gave D and trimming, while V, J and clone size come from that table. The sample contains 60,000 to 70,000 clones, around 89% of which appear only once. The data originate from a study of blood T cell repertoires in COVID-19. Study information: From the United States, Italy and Spain came samples of acute and convalescent COVID-19. In each case, the material was cDNA or gDNA derived from T cells, B-cell-depleted T cells, or PBMCs.

The V call is TRBV6-5, the J call TRBJ1-1, with D perhaps matching TRBD1 (6 bases). The receptor's source is a woman aged 55 to 70 with acute or convalescent COVID-19. The sequencing input was peripheral blood. CDR3 in DNA: TGTGCCAGCGGGCTAGGGGGGAACACTGAAGCTTTCTTT. This sequence encodes CASGLGGNTEAFF.